This TCR beta chain derives from a study of OX40 agonist ivuxolimab in advanced cancers. Study-wide points: The mean number of expanded clones was higher in CD8+ T cells than in CD4+. At 0.1 to 3.0 mg/kg, clonal expansion of CD4+ and CD8+ blood T cells had occurred by week 6. Partial responders treated at 0.1-3.0 mg/kg exhibited clonal expansion among the lowest measured.

Produced via immunoSEQ multiplex PCR; TCRdb's table is partial and in-frame only. The table records fewer than 25,000 clones, about nine tenths of them present only once. With baseline, cycle 4 day 1, and cycle 7 day 1 as timepoints, blood was sampled. Per the germline V gene, CDR1 is MGHDK and CDR2 is SYGVNS. The length of the CDR3 is 13 residues. The V end lost 4 bases, the J end lost 11 bases, and 17 bases lay between the germline ends. For this clone: The antigen is unknown.

The chain is built from TRBV25-1 and TRBJ1-1; D remains ambiguous. Material: CD4+ or CD8+ T cells sorted from blood, obtained in a trial of the OX40 agonist ivuxolimab. The sequence came from an adult with an advanced solid tumor such as melanoma, head and neck, liver or kidney cancer. For the CDR3, the DNA is TGTGCCAGCAGTGTTGGAGACTTTTCCCGGGCTTTCTTT. Protein sequence: CASSVGDFSRAFF.